A single sample gave rise to the 19 T cell receptor beta chains below, sequenced in a study of T-cell reconstitution after alpha-beta-depleted transplantation in children (TCRdb year 2016). The treatment or condition label, read with the paper, signifies: allogeneic hematopoietic cell transplantation with graft depleted of TCRalphabeta T cells and CD19 B cells. Library construction relied on PCR. Sequencing took place on an Illumina HiSeq 2500. TCR library preparation used molecular barcoding, with unique molecular identifiers applied to normalize quantification of the TCRbeta repertoire. The raw public data were reprocessed by TCRdb itself: fastp quality trimming at Q25, MiXCR clonotype calling, in-frame beta chains only. Rows merge per CDR3 protein into single entries with the most common DNA and genes. In this sample the table shows about 160,000 distinct CDR3 sequences, 11% of which occur a single time. The ten largest clones add up to about 13% of the sample.

The sequences come from PBMCs, collected before TCRalphabeta/CD19-depleted stem cell transplant. The receptors shown here come from a boy under 10 years old with acute myeloid leukemia, due to receive a stem cell transplant.

This clonotype has only one observation. A much bigger clone sits one base away, suggesting this may be a read error. This chain uses TRBV30 with TRBJ2-7; D gene uncertain. The CDR3 has 12 residues. CDR1 is GTSNPN, CDR2 SVGIG, per germline (reference sequence). Trimming left V 2 bases short and J 6 bases short, with 11 bases between. CDR3 in amino acids: CAWSLGFREQYV. In DNA, the CDR3 is TGTGCCTGGAGTTTAGGGTTCCGCGAGCAGTACGTC.

This clonotype has ten or more counts. J is TRBJ2-7 and V is TRBV20-1, with a possible D match to TRBD1 (6 bases). Germline-derived CDR1 and CDR2 are DFQATT and SNEGSKA (reference sequence). This CDR3 is 13 amino acids long. Trimming cost V 3 bases and J 0 bases, with 9 bases left between them. CDR3 sequence reads: CSASRDTSYEQYV. As DNA, the CDR3 is TGCAGTGCTAGCCGGGACACCTCCTACGAGCAGTACGTC.

This clonotype has ten or more counts. The chain joins TRBV29-1 to TRBJ2-7, with a tentative D call TRBD2 (6 bases). The CDR3 totals 11 residues. V was trimmed by 4 bases and J by 6 bases, leaving 10 bases between them. The germline gives CDR1 SQVTM, CDR2 ANQGSEA. CDR3: CSVGIGGEQYV. The CDR3 nucleotides read TGCAGCGTTGGTATCGGGGGCGAGCAGTACGTC.

Many counts were recorded for this clonotype. The chain uses TRBV20-1 and TRBJ2-5, with D hard to call. Germline values: CDR1 DFQATT, CDR2 SNEGSKA (reference sequence). The CDR3 is 14 residues long. The germline V and J ends were trimmed by 0 bases and 4 bases, with 12 bases remaining between them. The CDR3 nucleotides are TGCAGTGCTAGAGACCATATAACCTTAGAGACCCAGTACTTC. It codes for CSARDHITLETQYF.

This clonotype occurred many times. The J gene is TRBJ2-1, the V gene TRBV4-1, with D tentatively TRBD1 or TRBD2 (6 bases each). The CDR3 runs to 16 residues. The ends were cut back, 3 bases at V and 6 bases at J, with 18 bases in the middle. Per germline, CDR1 MGHRA and CDR2 YSYEKL. The chain's CDR3 is CASSHYDRGGGNEQFF. Here the CDR3 DNA reads TGCGCCAGCAGCCATTATGACCGTGGAGGGGGCAATGAGCAGTTCTTC.

This clonotype was counted ten times or more. The chain carries TRBV28 and TRBJ2-5, with D uncertain. Germline assignment: CDR1 MDHEN and CDR2 SYDVKM. With 6 bases removed from V and 5 bases from J, the gap between germline ends came to 7 bases. The CDR3 has 11 amino acids. CDR3 loop: CASSRWETQYF. The CDR3 DNA is TGTGCCAGCAGCCGTTGGGAGACCCAGTACTTC. Combining the CDR3 with reference TRBV28 and TRBJ2-5 gives the whole variable domain DVKVTQSSRYLVKRTGEKVFLECVQDMDHENMFWYRQDPGLGLRLIYFSYDVKMKEKGDIPEGYSVSREKKERFSLILESASTNQTSMYLCASSRWETQYFGPGTRLLVL.

This clonotype was found many times. The chain uses TRBV20-1 and TRBJ2-1; TRBD2 aligns across 12 bases. The CDR3 spans 14 residues. Germline V gene data show CDR1 as DFQATT and CDR2 as SNEGSKA (reference sequence). Trimming took 1 base from V and 9 from J; bases not matched to a gene: 4. The CDR3 region has the DNA TGCAGTGCTAGAGGACTAGCGGGAGTCACTGAGCAGTTCTTC. Amino acids: CSARGLAGVTEQFF.

In this sample, this clonotype turned up many times. The junction differs from germline at one of its ends, possibly a read error. The V and J genes are TRBV20-1 and TRBJ2-1; the D gene could be TRBD1 or TRBD2 (6 bases each). Germline V gene data show CDR1 as DFQATT and CDR2 as SNEGSKA (reference sequence). The CDR3 length is 17 residues. CDR3 in DNA: TGCTGTGCTAGAGATGAGGGGGGTACATTCTCCTACAATGAGCAGTTCTTC. Protein product: CCARDEGGTFSYNEQFF.

Many counts were recorded for this clonotype. This CDR3 is CASSFPRGGTDTQYF. CDR3 DNA sequence: TGTGCCAGCAGCTTCCCCAGGGGTGGCACAGATACGCAGTATTTT. This chain joins TRBV7-9 and TRBJ2-3, with a weak D call TRBD1 (6 bases). V was trimmed by 3 bases and J by 1 base, leaving 11 bases between them. Germline-derived CDR1 and CDR2 are SEHNR and FQNEAQ (reference sequence). This CDR3 spans 15 amino acids.

This clonotype was counted many times. The chain couples TRBV7-9 to TRBJ1-1; maybe TRBD1 (5 bases). Trimming took 7 bases from V and 1 from J, leaving 13 bases between them. Germline lookup yields CDR1 SEHNR and CDR2 FQNEAQ (reference sequence). This CDR3 has 14 residues. The CDR3 DNA is TGTGCCAGCAACCAGGTTCAGGGGAACACTGAAGCTTTCTTT. Residues: CASNQVQGNTEAFF.

This clonotype was seen many times. CDR3 loop: CASSQEGDYEQYF. Written as DNA, the CDR3 is TGCGCCAGCAGCCAAGAAGGGGACTACGAGCAGTACTTC. The V gene is TRBV4-1, the J gene TRBJ2-7; tentatively, D is TRBD1 (5 bases). In germline, CDR1 is MGHRA, CDR2 YSYEKL. This CDR3 has 13 amino acids. V gave up 0 bases and J gave up 3 bases, with 6 bases separating them.

DNA for the CDR3: TGTGCCAGCAGTTACTCCACAAGGAGCGGGAGTTATACGCAGTATTTT. This sequence encodes CASSYSTRSGSYTQYF. The rearrangement uses TRBV6-2 or TRBV6-3 and TRBJ2-3, with 8 bases aligning to TRBD2. J lost 7 bases, V lost 0 bases, and 9 bases had no gene match. CDR1 MNHEY and CDR2 SVGEGT come from the germline V gene. The CDR3 extends over 16 amino acids.

Concerning this clonotype itself: At one of its ends the junction is not consistent with the germline gene, which may arise from a read error. This rearrangement joins TRBV5-1 to TRBJ1-1, with TRBD1 as a possible D gene (5 bases). The germline gives CDR1 SGHRS, CDR2 YFSETQ. CDR3 size: 15 residues. As DNA, the CDR3 is TGCGCCGGCAGCCCCCGCGGGGGAGAATGGACTGAAGCTTACTTT. Protein product: CAGSPRGGEWTEAYF.

This clonotype has a count of ten or more. The genes are TRBV7-2 and TRBJ2-3, with 9 bases matching TRBD2. Germline V gives CDR1 SGHTA, CDR2 FQGNSA. V was pared by 1 base and J by 5 bases, with 4 bases of the junction left unmatched. The CDR3 covers 15 residues. CDR3 nucleotide sequence: TGTGCCAGCAGCTTAGGACTAGCGGTGGGAGATACGCAGTATTTT. Amino acids: CASSLGLAVGDTQYF.

This clonotype has at least ten counts. V gene TRBV6-5 combines with J gene TRBJ2-3; 11 bases map to TRBD2. The CDR3 totals 16 residues. The germline V gene encodes CDR1 MNHEY and CDR2 SVGAGI. Trimming cost V 5 bases and J 0 bases; bases outside gene matches: 4. As DNA, the CDR3 is TGTGCCAGCAGTACTATAGCGGGGGGGAGCACAGATACGCAGTATTTT. Translated: CASSTIAGGSTDTQYF.

In its sample, this clonotype was seen many times. The chain employs TRBV7-9 and TRBJ2-2; 7 nucleotides line up with TRBD1. After removal of 7 bases from V and 1 base from J, the junction contained 6 bases not matched to a gene. The germline gives CDR1 SEHNR, CDR2 FQNEAQ (reference sequence). CDR3 size: 15 residues. Here the CDR3 reads CASTGQARNTGELFF. The CDR3 DNA follows: TGTGCCAGCACCGGACAGGCGAGGAACACCGGGGAGCTGTTTTTT.

This clonotype was detected many times. The gene calls are TRBV12-5 and TRBJ2-3; 8 bases match TRBD2. The CDR3 length is 15 residues. Germline V gene lookup returns CDR1 LGHNT and CDR2 FRNRAP. V was clipped by 3 bases and J by 4 bases; unmatched bases: 6. The CDR3 here is CASGFLGGAADTQYF. Written as DNA, the CDR3 is TGTGCTAGTGGTTTCCTCGGGGGGGCGGCAGATACGCAGTATTTT.

This clonotype was recorded at least ten times. The rearrangement links TRBV10-3 to TRBJ2-1, with D tentatively TRBD1 (6 bases). Germline V gene lookup returns CDR1 ENHRY and CDR2 SYGVKD. This CDR3 has 16 amino acids. The germline V and J ends were trimmed by 2 bases and 2 bases, with 13 bases remaining between them. The CDR3 region has the DNA TGTGCCATCAGTGAGACGGCCGACAGGCCCTACAATGAGCAGTTCTTC. It encodes CAISETADRPYNEQFF.

At least ten counts were recorded for this clonotype. The chain employs TRBV15 and TRBJ1-2; tentatively, D is TRBD1 (6 bases). The CDR3 is made up of 14 amino acids. Trimming took off 6 bases at V and 4 bases at J, with 15 bases between the two ends. From germline, CDR1 is LNHNV and CDR2 YYDKDF (reference sequence). CDR3 residues: CATRAQGPLYGYTF. For the CDR3, the DNA is TGTGCCACCAGGGCGCAGGGGCCCCTCTATGGCTACACCTTC.